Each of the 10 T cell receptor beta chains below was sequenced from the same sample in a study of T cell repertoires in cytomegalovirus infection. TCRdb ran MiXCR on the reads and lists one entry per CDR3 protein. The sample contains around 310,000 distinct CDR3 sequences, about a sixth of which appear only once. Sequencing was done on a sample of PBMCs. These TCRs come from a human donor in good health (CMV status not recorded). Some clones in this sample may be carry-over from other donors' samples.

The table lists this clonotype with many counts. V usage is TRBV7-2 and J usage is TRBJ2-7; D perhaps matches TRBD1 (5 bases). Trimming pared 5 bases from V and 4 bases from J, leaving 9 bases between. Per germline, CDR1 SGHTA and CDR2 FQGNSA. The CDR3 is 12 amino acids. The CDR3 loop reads CASSQQVYEQYF. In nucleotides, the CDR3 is TGTGCCAGCAGCCAACAGGTTTACGAGCAGTACTTC.

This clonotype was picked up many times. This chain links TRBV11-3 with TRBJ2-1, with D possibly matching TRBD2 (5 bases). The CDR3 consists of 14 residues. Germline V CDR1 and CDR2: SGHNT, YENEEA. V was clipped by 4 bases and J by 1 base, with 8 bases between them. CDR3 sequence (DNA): TGTGCCAGCAGCTCCTCGGGGTCCTACAATGAGCAGTTCTTC. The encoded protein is CASSSSGSYNEQFF.

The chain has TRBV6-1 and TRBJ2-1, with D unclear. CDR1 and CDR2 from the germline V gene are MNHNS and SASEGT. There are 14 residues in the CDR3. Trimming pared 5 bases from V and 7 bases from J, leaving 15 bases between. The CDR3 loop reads CASSMAVGSNEQFF. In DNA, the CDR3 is TGTGCCAGCAGTATGGCAGTGGGGTCTAATGAGCAGTTCTTC.

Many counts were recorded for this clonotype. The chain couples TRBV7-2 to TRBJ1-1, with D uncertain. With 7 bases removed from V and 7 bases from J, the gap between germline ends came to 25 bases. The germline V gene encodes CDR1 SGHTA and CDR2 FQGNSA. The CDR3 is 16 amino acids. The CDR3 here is CASTARTLGYGSEAFF. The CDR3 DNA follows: TGTGCCAGCACCGCGCGAACTTTAGGTTATGGTAGTGAAGCTTTCTTT.

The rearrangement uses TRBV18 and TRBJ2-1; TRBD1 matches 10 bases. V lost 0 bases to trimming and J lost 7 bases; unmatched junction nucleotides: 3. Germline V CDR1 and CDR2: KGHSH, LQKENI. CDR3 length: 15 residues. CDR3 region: CASSPPWGQGNEQFF. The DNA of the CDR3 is TGTGCCAGCTCACCACCGTGGGGACAGGGGAATGAGCAGTTCTTC.

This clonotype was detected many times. CDR3: CASSLSGTNYNEQFF. The CDR3 coding sequence is TGTGCCAGCAGCTTATCCGGGACTAACTACAATGAGCAGTTCTTC. This sequence joins TRBV7-2 and TRBJ2-1, with 7 positions matching TRBD2. This CDR3 has 15 amino acids. The germline gives CDR1 SGHTA, CDR2 FQGNSA. The ends lost 2 bases at V and 3 bases at J; junction bases unmatched: 4.

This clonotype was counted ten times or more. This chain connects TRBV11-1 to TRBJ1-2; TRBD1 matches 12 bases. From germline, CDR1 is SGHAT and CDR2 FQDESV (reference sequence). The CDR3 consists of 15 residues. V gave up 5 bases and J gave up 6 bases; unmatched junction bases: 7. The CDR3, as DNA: TGTGCCAGCAGCCATAGCGGGACAGGGGGCGATGGCTACACCTTC. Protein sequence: CASSHSGTGGDGYTF.

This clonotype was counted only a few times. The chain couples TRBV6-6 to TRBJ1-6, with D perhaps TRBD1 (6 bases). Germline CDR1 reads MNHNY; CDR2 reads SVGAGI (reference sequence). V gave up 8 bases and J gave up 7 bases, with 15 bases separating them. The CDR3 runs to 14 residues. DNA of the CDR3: TGTGCCAGCCTCGGTTCGGGGGCGAATTCACCCCTCCACTTT. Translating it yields CASLGSGANSPLHF.

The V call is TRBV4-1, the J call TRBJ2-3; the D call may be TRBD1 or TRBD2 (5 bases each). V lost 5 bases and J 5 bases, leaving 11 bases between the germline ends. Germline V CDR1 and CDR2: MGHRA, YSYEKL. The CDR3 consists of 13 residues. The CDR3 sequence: CASSVLGEDTQYF. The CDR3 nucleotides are TGCGCCAGCAGCGTACTGGGGGAAGATACGCAGTATTTT.

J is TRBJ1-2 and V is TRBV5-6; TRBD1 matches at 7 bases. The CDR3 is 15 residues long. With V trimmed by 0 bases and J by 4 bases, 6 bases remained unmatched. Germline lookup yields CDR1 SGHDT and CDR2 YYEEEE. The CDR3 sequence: CASSLGTGAGYGYTF. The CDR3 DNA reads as TGTGCCAGCAGCTTGGGTACAGGGGCCGGCTATGGCTACACCTTC.